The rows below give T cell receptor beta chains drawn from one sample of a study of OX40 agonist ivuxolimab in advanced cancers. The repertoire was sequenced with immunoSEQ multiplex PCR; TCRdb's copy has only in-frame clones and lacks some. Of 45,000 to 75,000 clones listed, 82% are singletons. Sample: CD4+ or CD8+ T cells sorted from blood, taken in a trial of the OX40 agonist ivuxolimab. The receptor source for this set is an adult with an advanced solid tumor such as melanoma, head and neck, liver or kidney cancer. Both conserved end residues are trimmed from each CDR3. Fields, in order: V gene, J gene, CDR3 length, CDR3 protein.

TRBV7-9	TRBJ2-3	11	ASRTGAGDTQY
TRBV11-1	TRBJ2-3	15	ASSLAYQGLGTDTQY
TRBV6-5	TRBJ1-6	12	ASTSGGYGSPLH
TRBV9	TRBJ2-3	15	ASSVATSGGAEDTQY
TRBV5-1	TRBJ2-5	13	ASSSLGGQWETQY
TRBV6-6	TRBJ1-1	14	ASSYSMMTGNTEAF
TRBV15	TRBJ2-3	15	ATSRALGASLPDTQY
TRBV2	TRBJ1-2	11	ASKFEDNYGYT
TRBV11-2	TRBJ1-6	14	ASSLDRGRVNSPLH
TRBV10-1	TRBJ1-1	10	ASSESRTEAF
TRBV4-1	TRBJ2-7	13	ASSRTGTQTYEQY
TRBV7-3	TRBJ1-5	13	ASSPWRGDNQPQH
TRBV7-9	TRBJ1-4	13	ASSQGLDAREKLF
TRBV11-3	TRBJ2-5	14	ASSQGASGPAETQY